This T cell receptor beta chain was identified in a study of CD8 T cells in ankylosing spondylitis. General study results and limits: What appeared characteristic of ankylosing spondylitis blood was a TCR beta motif of several highly homologous variants.

With molecular barcodes, quantitative 5'-RACE was used to make the TCR beta libraries. One entry per CDR3 protein results from TCRdb running MiXCR on the 5' RACE reads. The table includes roughly 700,000 distinct CDR3 sequences, 15% to 20% detected once. With regard to this clonotype: Its antigen remains unidentified.

The CDR3 is 17 residues long. Germline CDR1 is SQVTM and CDR2 is ANQGSEA. With V trimmed by 0 bases and J by 6 bases, 13 bases remained unmatched. The chain carries TRBV29-1 and TRBJ2-1, with 8 bases that match TRBD2. The sequenced sample consisted of blood, either unsorted or a sorted T cell fraction (not recorded which). This TCR was sampled from a male donor with ankylosing spondylitis. The CDR3 reads CSVEDLRGLDTGNEQFF. The CDR3 region has the DNA TGCAGCGTTGAAGATCTTCGGGGACTAGATACCGGCAATGAGCAGTTCTTC.